The entry below describes one T cell receptor beta chain. Its antigen is still unknown. The data belong to a study of T-cell reconstitution after alpha-beta-depleted transplantation in children. Broader study findings: Reportedly, only several hundred clones from non-depleted graft cells drove alpha-beta T-cell counts at about two months. Some patients owed their high day-60 TCRbeta diversity to surviving recipient T cells and thymic progenitors.

V lost 0 bases to trimming and J lost 0 bases, with 21 bases between them. The CDR3 length is 20 residues. Germline V gene lookup returns CDR1 SGHTA and CDR2 FQGNSA. Using unique molecular identifiers, the investigators prepared the TCRbeta library. TCRdb re-called the PCR reads with MiXCR, one entry per CDR3 protein. Among fewer than 550,000 distinct CDR3 sequences listed, roughly 11% were seen once. This receptor was obtained from a female patient younger than 10 who had a stem cell transplant for aplastic anemia, so the T cells may come from the graft donor. The V call is TRBV7-2, the J call TRBJ2-4; D possibly uses TRBD1 or TRBD2 (6 bases each). Material: PBMCs, mostly from graft donor cells, obtained 180 days after TCRalphabeta/CD19-depleted stem cell transplant. The CDR3 region is CASSLAGSGRGQIAKNIQYF. CDR3 in DNA: TGTGCCAGCAGCTTAGCGGGGAGCGGCCGGGGGCAGATAGCCAAAAACATTCAGTACTTC.